This T cell receptor beta chain was sequenced for a study of OX40 agonist ivuxolimab in advanced cancers. Across the study: A male proportion of 82.7% was recorded, with mean age roughly 60 years and range about 23 to 80.

Trimming left V 4 bases short and J 8 bases short, with 10 bases between. Germline CDR1 reads SGHNT; CDR2 reads YYREEE (reference sequence). CDR3 length: 12 residues. Profiling relied on immunoSEQ multiplex PCR, and the TCRdb table lists in-frame clones only, not all of them. The sample shows some 37,000 clones, about 87% of them seen only once. The sequence derives from an adult with an advanced solid tumor such as melanoma, head and neck, liver or kidney cancer. The sample in question was CD4+ or CD8+ T cells sorted from blood, obtained in a trial of the OX40 agonist ivuxolimab. The chain combines TRBV5-4 with TRBJ2-4, with no clear D. Here the CDR3 DNA reads TGTGCCAGCAGCCTACGGCAAGACATTCAGTACTTC. Protein: CASSLRQDIQYF.